This T cell receptor (beta chain) was sequenced in a study of T cell changes during pregnancy in multiple sclerosis. Generated by immunoSEQ multiplex PCR, the TCRdb table keeps only in-frame clones and is missing some. Among tens of thousands of clones, over 80% were seen once, and the ten largest hold around 0.45%. CDR1 is SGHTA and CDR2 is FQGTGA in the germline V gene. The V gene end was trimmed by 4 bases and the J gene end by 1 base; junction bases not matched to a gene: 14. The CDR3 loop spans 18 amino acids. The material was CD4+ T cells from peripheral blood mononuclear cells, obtained in the second trimester of pregnancy. The chain employs TRBV7-3 and TRBJ2-7; TRBD1 matches 9 bases. The clonotype comes from a female donor with multiple sclerosis, enrolled in a pregnancy study. The CDR3 DNA reads TGTGCCAGCAGCTCCAACAAACTACAGGGGGCTGTGTCCTACGAGCAGTACTTC. This gives the protein CASSSNKLQGAVSYEQYF.